Listed below are T cell receptor beta chains from one sample, sequenced in a study of blood T cell repertoires in COVID-19. The repertoire was sequenced with immunoSEQ multiplex PCR; TCRdb's copy has only in-frame clones and lacks some. The profile shows 200,000 to 250,000 clones, 86% of them singletons. Sequences were obtained from peripheral blood. The receptor set was obtained from a man aged 30 to 39 who had recovered from COVID-19. CDR3s include the opening cysteine and the closing phenylalanine or tryptophan. A D gene is named only where the DNA matches it firmly. The size field is filled for only some rows; it gives once, few, many or a size class.

>13|TRBD1|TRBJ1-2|NA|TRBV2
CASSTTGANGYTF
TGTGCCAGCAGTACGACAGGGGCCAATGGCTACACCTTC
>12|NA|TRBJ2-1|NA|TRBV5-1
CASSQQVDEQFF
TGCGCCAGCAGCCAGCAGGTAGATGAGCAGTTCTTC
>13|NA|TRBJ2-3|NA|TRBV18
CASSPSNGDTQYF
TGTGCCAGCTCACCAAGTAACGGGGATACGCAGTATTTT
>15|NA|TRBJ2-5|NA|TRBV7-9
CASSRRTGRQETQYF
TGTGCCAGCAGCAGACGGACGGGGAGACAAGAGACCCAGTACTTC
>12|TRBD1|TRBJ1-1|NA|TRBV6-1
CASSEQGAEAFF
TGTGCCAGCAGTGAACAGGGGGCTGAAGCTTTCTTT
>15|TRBD1|TRBJ2-2|NA|TRBV5-6
CASSLQGAGDGELFF
TGTGCCAGCAGCTTACAGGGGGCGGGAGACGGGGAGCTGTTTTTT
>15|TRBD1|TRBJ1-2|many|TRBV2
CASSEWTGRNYGYTF
TGTGCCAGCAGTGAATGGACAGGACGTAACTATGGCTACACCTTC
>15|TRBD1|TRBJ2-3|NA|TRBV7-2
CASSYNRGSTDTQYF
TGTGCCAGCAGTTACAACAGGGGGAGCACAGATACGCAGTATTTT
>15|NA|TRBJ2-1|NA|TRBV30
CAWSRGASSYNEQFF
TGTGCCTGGAGCCGGGGGGCTAGCTCCTACAATGAGCAGTTCTTC
>16|TRBD1|TRBJ2-7|once|TRBV27
CASSPTRDRVIYEQYF
TGTGCCAGCAGCCCTACCCGGGACAGGGTCATCTACGAGCAGTACTTC
>16|NA|TRBJ1-4|NA|TRBV18
CASSPILSATNEKLFF
TGTGCCAGCTCACCAATACTGAGTGCAACTAATGAAAAACTGTTTTTT
>16|TRBD1|TRBJ1-1|NA|TRBV7-2
CASSLGQGFSNTEAFF
TGTGCCAGCAGCTTGGGACAGGGTTTTTCGAACACTGAGGCTTTCTTT
>14|NA|TRBJ1-1|NA|TRBV2
CASERTTSNTEAFF
TGTGCCAGCGAGAGGACAACCTCGAACACTGAAGCTTTCTTT
>14|TRBD1|TRBJ1-4|NA|TRBV6-5
CASRQGATIEKLFF
TGTGCCAGCAGACAGGGGGCGACAATTGAAAAACTGTTTTTT
>13|NA|TRBJ1-2|NA|TRBV6-5
CASRSGANYGYTF
TGTGCCAGCAGGTCGGGGGCTAACTATGGCTACACCTTC
>13|NA|TRBJ2-3|NA|TRBV5-1
CASSLAVSDTQYF
TGCGCCAGCAGCTTGGCCGTATCAGATACGCAGTATTTT
>16|NA|TRBJ2-3|NA|TRBV5-1
CASSFSGHSSTDTQYF
TGCGCCAGCAGCTTTTCGGGACACTCTAGCACAGATACGCAGTATTTT
>14|NA|TRBJ2-7|NA|TRBV19
CASAIRGHSYEQYF
TGTGCCAGTGCCATTCGGGGACATTCCTACGAGCAGTACTTC
>17|TRBD1|TRBJ2-2|NA|TRBV24-1
CATSDTFGQGLTGELFF
TGTGCCACCAGTGACACATTCGGACAGGGCCTCACCGGGGAGCTGTTTTTT
>16|NA|TRBJ1-1|NA|TRBV3-1/TRBV3-2
CASSQDLKRGGPEAFF
TGTGCCAGCAGCCAAGATCTGAAGCGAGGAGGCCCTGAAGCTTTCTTT
>18|NA|TRBJ1-5|few|TRBV6-1
CASSVIWAGSNSNQPQHF
TGTGCCAGCAGTGTGATTTGGGCAGGATCAAATAGCAATCAGCCCCAGCATTTT
>17|TRBD1|TRBJ1-4|NA|TRBV7-9
CASIHSNRGITNEKLFF
TGTGCCAGCATCCACTCAAACAGGGGTATCACTAATGAAAAACTGTTTTTT
>15|NA|TRBJ1-4|NA|TRBV10-2
CASSESGQGREKLFF
TGCGCCAGCAGTGAGTCCGGGCAGGGTAGAGAAAAACTGTTTTTT
>14|NA|TRBJ1-1|NA|TRBV6-2/TRBV6-3
CASSQGGGRTEAFF
TGTGCCAGCAGCCAAGGCGGGGGGCGAACTGAAGCTTTCTTT
>16|TRBD2|TRBJ2-2|NA|TRBV7-6
CASSPRTSGNTGELFF
TGTGCCAGCAGCCCACGGACTAGCGGGAACACCGGGGAGCTGTTTTTT
>15|TRBD2|TRBJ2-7|NA|TRBV19
CASSILAGSSYEQYF
TGTGCCAGTAGTATATTAGCGGGGAGCTCCTACGAGCAGTACTTC
>12|NA|TRBJ1-2|NA|TRBV30
CAWRRRGYGYTF
TGTGCCTGGAGGCGCCGGGGCTATGGCTACACCTTC
>13|NA|TRBJ1-1|NA|TRBV25-1
CASSTDLGTEAFF
TGTGCCAGCAGCACAGACCTGGGCACTGAAGCTTTCTTT
>12|NA|TRBJ1-4|NA|TRBV5-4
CASSLGQTKLFF
TGTGCCAGCAGCCTCGGACAGACTAAACTGTTTTTT
>16|NA|TRBJ2-1|NA|TRBV14
CASSLGPSREDYEQFF
TGTGCCAGCAGCCTTGGACCGTCCAGGGAGGACTATGAGCAGTTCTTC
>14|NA|TRBJ1-5|NA|TRBV24-1
CATSDGGPYQPQHF
TGTGCCACCAGTGACGGAGGGCCTTATCAGCCCCAGCATTTT
>13|NA|TRBJ2-3|once|TRBV15
CATSRDNTDTQYF
TGTGCCACCAGCAGAGATAATACAGATACGCAGTATTTT
>14|NA|TRBJ1-5|NA|TRBV7-2
CASSFSGSNQPQHF
TGTGCCAGCAGCTTCTCAGGTAGCAATCAGCCCCAGCATTTT
>15|TRBD1|TRBJ1-1|NA|TRBV5-1
CASSLVGTDDTEAFF
TGCGCCAGCAGCTTGGTGGGGACAGATGACACTGAAGCTTTCTTT
>15|NA|TRBJ1-2|NA|TRBV5-1
CASSFHEGEDYGYTF
TGCGCCAGCAGCTTCCACGAGGGGGAAGACTATGGCTACACCTTC
>14|TRBD1|TRBJ1-5|NA|TRBV6-2/TRBV6-3
CASSQGASNQPQHF
TGTGCCAGCAGCCAGGGGGCGAGCAATCAGCCCCAGCATTTT
>18|TRBD1|TRBJ1-3|NA|TRBV9
CASSVAGQGAISGNTIYF
TGTGCCAGCAGCGTAGCGGGACAGGGGGCAATCTCTGGAAACACCATATATTTT